Listed below are T cell receptor beta chains from one sample, sequenced in a study of T-cell memory formation after mild COVID-19. TCRdb itself ran the 5' RACE reads through MiXCR, one entry per CDR3 protein. The repertoire includes 470,000 or so distinct CDR3 sequences, under 20% of them detected once, and about 22% sits in the top ten. Sequenced: PBMCs or a T cell subset sorted from them (not recorded which). These receptors all stem from a man between 18 and 35 years old who had mild COVID-19 (a few samples of this study predate the infection). Cell type and time point are not known. Each CDR3 is given with its conserved first and last residue. Fields, in order: J gene, D gene, clone size, V gene, CDR3 protein, CDR3 DNA. A D gene is named only where the DNA matches it firmly. Only part of the rows carry a size: once, few, many, or a class if the clone is expanded.

TRBJ2-6,NA,few,TRBV29-1,CSVRQGTSGANVLTF,TGCAGCGTGCGTCAGGGAACGAGCGGGGCCAACGTCCTGACTTTC
TRBJ1-1,NA,few,TRBV6-5,CASSYSGAPNTEAFF,TGTGCCAGCAGTTACTCCGGGGCCCCGAACACTGAAGCTTTCTTT
TRBJ2-3,TRBD1,NA,TRBV7-8,CASKVIGQGRTDTQYF,TGTGCCAGCAAAGTGATTGGACAGGGGCGGACAGATACGCAGTATTTT
TRBJ2-2,NA,few,TRBV19,CASSIGAGLITGELFF,TGTGCCAGTAGTATTGGGGCCGGCTTAATCACCGGGGAGCTGTTTTTT
TRBJ1-1,NA,many,TRBV29-1,CSVEGQGESLNTEAFF,TGCAGCGTGGAGGGCCAAGGGGAAAGCTTGAACACTGAAGCTTTCTTT
TRBJ2-3,NA,few,TRBV7-3,CASSPSYPDTQYF,TGTGCCAGCAGCCCGTCATACCCAGATACGCAGTATTTT
TRBJ1-2,TRBD1,few,TRBV4-2,CASSPPSGQGAGNGYTF,TGTGCCAGCAGCCCGCCATCGGGACAGGGGGCGGGGAATGGCTACACCTTC
TRBJ2-2,NA,few,TRBV24-1,CATSDLKGTNTGELFF,TGTGCCACCAGTGATTTAAAAGGGACTAACACCGGGGAGCTGTTTTTT
TRBJ1-6,NA,few,TRBV6-5,CASSLLVGTGIPLHF,TGTGCCAGCAGCCTACTTGTGGGGACGGGGATACCCCTCCACTTT
TRBJ2-1,TRBD2,many,TRBV7-2,CASRGSSGSYNEQFF,TGTGCCAGCAGGGGATCTAGCGGGAGCTACAATGAGCAGTTCTTC
TRBJ2-4,NA,few,TRBV24-1,CATSDSADIQYF,TGTGCCACCAGTGATTCGGCGGACATTCAGTACTTC
TRBJ2-3,NA,few,TRBV7-2,CASSSGKLSTDTQYF,TGTGCCAGCAGCTCGGGGAAACTTAGCACAGATACGCAGTATTTT
TRBJ2-1,NA,few,TRBV6-1,CASTRAWGSYNEQFF,TGTGCCAGCACCCGGGCCTGGGGCTCCTACAATGAGCAGTTCTTC
TRBJ2-7,NA,NA,TRBV18,CASSQPGLPYEQYF,TGTGCCAGCTCACAGCCGGGACTCCCCTACGAGCAGTACTTC
TRBJ1-1,NA,NA,TRBV20-1,CSARAGTVNTEAFF,TGCAGTGCTAGGGCCGGGACGGTGAACACTGAAGCTTTCTTT
TRBJ2-2,NA,few,TRBV6-2/TRBV6-3,CASSYSGSRTGELFF,TGTGCCAGCAGTTACTCCGGGAGCCGCACCGGGGAGCTGTTTTTT